This section outlines one T cell receptor (beta chain) sequence together with its context. Its cognate antigen is unknown. Sequence at one end of the junction differs from germline and may be a read error. Germline CDR1 is SQVTM and CDR2 is ANQGSEA. CDR3 length equals 16 residues. The data derive from a study of OX40 agonist ivuxolimab in advanced cancers. The study's findings and limits: Relatively little clonal expansion, among the lowest observed, appeared in partial responders at 0.1-3.0 mg/kg. No antigen was identified for the clonally expanded peripheral T cells.

Profiled with immunoSEQ multiplex PCR; TCRdb holds only in-frame clones, not every one. The table shows fewer than 50,000 clones, with roughly nine tenths occurring only once. The source of this sequence is an adult with an advanced solid tumor such as melanoma, head and neck, liver or kidney cancer. Sequenced here: CD4+ or CD8+ T cells sorted from blood, sampled in a trial of the OX40 agonist ivuxolimab. The chain is built from TRBV29-1 and TRBJ2-7, with 11 nucleotides matching TRBD1. In DNA form, the CDR3 reads TGCAGCGTCGAAGGCCCGGGGGACAGGGGGGTCTACGAGCAGTACTTC. As protein: CSVEGPGDRGVYEQYF.